This entry lists 27 T cell receptor beta chains sequenced from one sample in a study of blood T cell repertoires in COVID-19 (dated by TCRdb to about 2020). Library preparation employed the immunoSEQ multiplex PCR assay. TCRdb mirrors the immuneACCESS table, restricted to in-frame sequences. Some clones are absent from its copies; in checked studies, under half trace to an unresolved V gene, and the reason for the others is unknown. The sample table holds roughly 100,000 clones, of which less than 90% were seen once. Roughly 2.1% of the sample belongs to the ten largest clones. Sequencing was done on a sample of peripheral blood. Receptors were obtained from a man in his 70s with active or convalescent COVID-19.

This chain connects TRBV18 to TRBJ1-4; 10 nucleotides line up with TRBD1. Germline CDR1 and CDR2: KGHSH and LQKENI. The CDR3 consists of 18 residues. V lost 3 bases to trimming and J lost 0 bases; unmatched junction nucleotides: 7. CDR3 sequence reads: CASSPLTGGTSTNEKLFF. DNA of the CDR3: TGTGCCAGCTCACCTCTGACAGGGGGCACCTCAACTAATGAAAAACTGTTTTTT.

The chain carries TRBV5-1 and TRBJ2-1, with TRBD1 identical over 9 bases. The CDR3 contains 15 residues. Germline CDR1 and CDR2: SGHRS and YFSETQ. V lost 4 bases and J lost 3; bases outside the gene matches: 5. The CDR3 DNA is TGCGCCAGCAGCACGGGACAGGGATACTACAATGAGCAGTTCTTC. Its protein is CASSTGQGYYNEQFF.

The gene calls are TRBV12-3 or TRBV12-4 and TRBJ1-2; D is possibly TRBD1 (6 bases). V was pared by 6 bases and J by 8 bases, with 16 bases between. The CDR3 contains 13 residues. The CDR3 DNA follows: TGTGCCAGCAGCCAGGGGCTTTTAGGAGGCTACACCTTC. It specifies CASSQGLLGGYTF.

This clone was observed once. The chain couples TRBV19 to TRBJ1-2; 9 bases are a match to TRBD1. Unmatched junction bases numbered 15, after V lost 3 bases and J lost 4 bases. The germline gives CDR1 LNHDA, CDR2 SQIVND (reference sequence). This CDR3 spans 18 amino acids. The CDR3 loop is CASSMRGQGPLSFYGYTF. The CDR3 DNA reads as TGTGCCAGTAGTATGAGGGGACAGGGTCCTCTTTCTTTCTATGGCTACACCTTC.

V is TRBV6-5 and J is TRBJ1-4, with 10 bases aligning to TRBD1. Per the germline V gene, CDR1 is MNHEY and CDR2 is SVGAGI. The CDR3 has 15 residues. With 4 bases clipped from V and 7 bases from J, the junction kept 6 bases outside the gene matches. This CDR3 is CASSLDRGLAEKLFF. CDR3 in DNA: TGTGCCAGCAGTTTAGACAGGGGGCTAGCTGAAAAACTGTTTTTT.

V is TRBV7-9 and J is TRBJ2-7; D not certain. Germline V gene sequence: CDR1 SEHNR, CDR2 FQNEAQ (reference sequence). Trimming shortened V by 6 bases and J by 0 bases, and 9 bases separated the two germline ends. The CDR3 runs 13 residues. The CDR3 DNA reads TGTGCCAGCAGTGACATCCTCTCCTACGAGCAGTACTTC. Translating gives CASSDILSYEQYF.

The CDR3 spells CASSQGPRGGGVNEQFF. The CDR3 DNA sequence: TGCGCCAGCAGCCAAGGGCCTAGGGGCGGGGGGGTGAATGAGCAGTTCTTC. The V gene is TRBV4-1, the J gene TRBJ2-1, with TRBD2 matching 9 bases. The CDR3 loop spans 17 amino acids. V shed 1 base, J shed 7 bases, and the junction held 11 bases outside the gene matches. Germline loops: CDR1 MGHRA, CDR2 YSYEKL.

The chain is built from TRBV13 and TRBJ1-2; D is possibly TRBD1 (5 bases). V was clipped by 5 bases and J by 5 bases, with 24 bases between them. This CDR3 comprises 17 residues. Germline assignment: CDR1 PRHDT and CDR2 FYEKMQ (reference sequence). Here the CDR3 reads CASSKYAATALSYGYTF. CDR3 nucleotide sequence: TGTGCCAGCAGCAAATACGCCGCGACAGCATTATCGTATGGCTACACCTTC.

This clone was found a few times. The rearrangement uses TRBV6-5 and TRBJ1-5; D ambiguous. Trimming cost V 7 bases and J 1 base, with 11 bases left between them. There are 14 residues in the CDR3. Germline loops: CDR1 MNHEY, CDR2 SVGAGI. CDR3 DNA sequence: TGTGCCAGCAATCGGGGTAAGAGCAATCAGCCCCAGCATTTT. Translating it yields CASNRGKSNQPQHF.

This chain links TRBV2 with TRBJ1-2; 9 nucleotides agree with TRBD1. Germline V gene data show CDR1 as SNHLY and CDR2 as FYNNEI. The CDR3 is 14 residues long. V lost 6 bases, J lost 4 bases, and 6 bases stayed unmatched. The CDR3 sequence is CASSPGQGGYGYTF. The CDR3 region has the DNA TGTGCCAGCAGCCCGGGACAGGGTGGCTATGGCTACACCTTC.

The rearrangement joins TRBV29-1 to TRBJ1-1; no firm D call. Germline lookup yields CDR1 SQVTM and CDR2 ANQGSEA. CDR3 length equals 12 residues. The V end was cut by 6 bases, the J end by 0 bases, with 8 bases between. This CDR3 reads CSVLVLNTEAFF. In DNA form, the CDR3 reads TGCAGCGTCCTCGTGTTGAACACTGAAGCTTTCTTT.

The chain couples TRBV6-6 to TRBJ1-4; 9 nucleotides match TRBD1. The CDR3 extends over 14 amino acids. Germline CDR1 is MNHNY and CDR2 is SVGAGI (reference sequence). After removal of 6 bases from V and 5 bases from J, the junction contained 4 bases not matched to a gene. The DNA for the CDR3 is TGTGCCAGCAGAACCGGGACAGGGAATGAAAAACTGTTTTTT. Translating gives CASRTGTGNEKLFF.

The chain recombines TRBV21-1 with TRBJ1-5. TRBV21-1 is described as a pseudogene. The length of the CDR3 is 19 residues. The CDR3 protein is CASRLVHPPLLYSNQPQHF. CDR3 sequence (DNA): TGTGCCAGCAGATTGGTGCACCCACCACTTCTTTATAGCAATCAGCCCCAGCATTTT.

The chain is built from TRBV28 and TRBJ1-2; 7 bases fit TRBD1. The CDR3 has 17 amino acids. Germline V CDR1 and CDR2: MDHEN, SYDVKM. Germline trimming cut 4 bases from V and 3 bases from J; bases unmatched to any gene: 14. The CDR3 coding sequence is TGTGCCAGCAGTTCCTATTCCCTGGCCAGGGGGGACTATGGCTACACCTTC. It is translated as CASSSYSLARGDYGYTF.

V is TRBV4-1 and J is TRBJ2-2; 7 nucleotides match TRBD1. The CDR3 sequence is 15 residues long. Germline trimming cut 0 bases from V and 9 bases from J; bases unmatched to any gene: 7. The germline V gene has CDR1 MGHRA and CDR2 YSYEKL. The CDR3 spells CASSQDYGTVRELFF. CDR3 nucleotide sequence: TGCGCCAGCAGCCAAGATTATGGGACAGTCCGGGAGCTGTTTTTT.

The V gene is TRBV28, the J gene TRBJ1-1; 8 bases agree with TRBD1. The V segment lost 3 bases and the J segment 7 bases; nucleotides outside the gene matches: 10. CDR1 and CDR2 (germline): MDHEN, SYDVKM. The CDR3 has 15 residues. This CDR3 is CASSLSTGGDGEAFF. Here the CDR3 DNA reads TGTGCCAGCAGTTTGTCTACAGGGGGGGACGGTGAAGCTTTCTTT.

This rearrangement joins TRBV27 to TRBJ1-5; a weak D match, TRBD1 (6 bases). This CDR3 contains 12 residues. Trimming pared 3 bases from V and 7 bases from J, leaving 7 bases between. The germline gives CDR1 MNHEY, CDR2 SMNVEV (reference sequence). The CDR3 region is CASSFRGQPQHF. CDR3 nucleotide sequence: TGTGCCAGCAGTTTCAGGGGCCAGCCCCAGCATTTT.

This rearrangement joins TRBV7-6 to TRBJ1-6, with D tentatively TRBD1 (6 bases). Looked up from germline, CDR1 is SGHVS and CDR2 is FNYEAQ. The CDR3 extends over 19 amino acids. Trimming took off 3 bases at V and 0 bases at J, with 18 bases between the two ends. CDR3 bases: TGTGCCAGCAGCTTGATTCCCGGGACACGGTTCTCCTATAATTCACCCCTCCACTTT. This sequence encodes CASSLIPGTRFSYNSPLHF.

The chain recombines TRBV5-1 with TRBJ1-6; a possible D gene is TRBD1 (6 bases). Germline V lookup: CDR1 SGHRS, CDR2 YFSETQ. The CDR3 has 16 residues. V was pared by 9 bases and J by 3 bases, with 19 bases between. The CDR3 nucleotides are TGCGCCACACGTGCGGGGGCTGGGGACTATAATTCACCCCTCCACTTT. This codes for CATRAGAGDYNSPLHF.

In this sample, this clone turned up once. V is TRBV6-5 and J is TRBJ2-1, with a tentative D call TRBD2 (5 bases). V shed 10 bases and J shed 5 bases, with 15 bases lying between them. Germline V gene lookup returns CDR1 MNHEY and CDR2 SVGAGI. This CDR3 is built from 13 residues. The CDR3 loop reads CATRRGKNNEQFF. The CDR3 nucleotides read TGTGCCACGCGACGGGGTAAGAACAATGAGCAGTTCTTC.

The rearrangement uses TRBV15 and TRBJ1-1; a possible D gene is TRBD1 (6 bases). The CDR3 has 13 residues. Germline assignment: CDR1 LNHNV and CDR2 YYDKDF (reference sequence). Trimming pared 4 bases from V and 1 base from J, leaving 7 bases between. The CDR3 spells CATSKQGNTEAFF. DNA of the CDR3: TGTGCCACCAGCAAACAGGGGAACACTGAAGCTTTCTTT.

The table lists this clone with a count of one. V gene TRBV7-2 combines with J gene TRBJ2-1, with unresolved D. The CDR3 runs to 14 residues. Germline CDR1 and CDR2: SGHTA and FQGNSA. Trimming removed 4 bases at V and 0 bases at J, with 7 bases between. The CDR3 sequence is CASSSEFSYNEQFF. As DNA, the CDR3 is TGTGCCAGCAGCTCAGAATTCTCCTACAATGAGCAGTTCTTC.

This chain uses TRBV3-1 (or the pseudogene TRBV3-2) with TRBJ2-5; the match to TRBD2 covers 9 bases. The germline V gene encodes CDR1 LGHDT and CDR2 YNNKEL (reference sequence). Losses at the gene ends were 0 bases for V and 1 base for J; bases not matched to a gene: 6. CDR3 length: 17 residues. DNA for the CDR3: TGTGCCAGCAGCCAAGATTTCTGGCGGGGGGGCCAAGAGACCCAGTACTTC. Translating gives CASSQDFWRGGQETQYF.

The CDR3 sequence is CASSQGPGLPDTQYF. In DNA form, the CDR3 reads TGCGCCAGCAGCCAAGGCCCTGGCTTACCAGATACGCAGTATTTT. The J gene is TRBJ2-3, the V gene TRBV4-1; no clear D. Per germline, CDR1 MGHRA and CDR2 YSYEKL. The V gene lost 1 base and the J gene lost 4 bases, with 12 bases spanning the gap. The CDR3 contains 15 residues.

This chain joins TRBV12-3 or TRBV12-4 and TRBJ1-6, with D perhaps TRBD1 (5 bases). The ends were cut back, 3 bases at V and 8 bases at J, with 8 bases in the middle. This CDR3 has 13 residues. The CDR3 loop reads CASSFGGDSPLHF. The CDR3 coding sequence is TGTGCCAGCAGTTTTGGGGGGGATTCACCCCTCCACTTT.

The V and J genes are TRBV11-1 and TRBJ2-3, with D perhaps matching TRBD2 (5 bases). The CDR3 totals 11 residues. V was cut by 7 bases and J by 7 bases, with 9 bases left in between. CDR1 is SGHAT and CDR2 is FQDESV in the germline V gene (reference sequence). CDR3 amino acids: CASTTGNTQYF. The CDR3 bases are TGTGCCAGCACCACGGGGAATACGCAGTATTTT.

The chain combines TRBV5-4 with TRBJ2-1, with TRBD2 matching over 12 bases. The CDR3 spans 18 residues. The germline CDR1 and CDR2 sequences are SGHNT and YYREEE (reference sequence). V was pared by 2 bases and J by 0 bases, with 6 bases of the junction left unmatched. Written as DNA, the CDR3 is TGTGCCAGCAGCTTAGCTAGCGGGGGGGCGAGCTCCTACAATGAGCAGTTCTTC. Translating it yields CASSLASGGASSYNEQFF.